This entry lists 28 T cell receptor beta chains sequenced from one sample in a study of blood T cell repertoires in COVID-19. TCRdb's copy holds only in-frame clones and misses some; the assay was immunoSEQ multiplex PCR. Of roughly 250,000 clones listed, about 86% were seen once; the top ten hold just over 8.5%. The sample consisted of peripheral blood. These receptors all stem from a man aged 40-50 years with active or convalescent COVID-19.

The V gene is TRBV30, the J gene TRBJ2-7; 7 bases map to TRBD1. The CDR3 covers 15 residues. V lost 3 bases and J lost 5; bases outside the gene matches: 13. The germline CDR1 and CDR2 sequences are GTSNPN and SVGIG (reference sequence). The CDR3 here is CAWSPPRQGTHEQYF. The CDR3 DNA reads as TGTGCCTGGAGCCCCCCCAGACAGGGAACCCACGAGCAGTACTTC.

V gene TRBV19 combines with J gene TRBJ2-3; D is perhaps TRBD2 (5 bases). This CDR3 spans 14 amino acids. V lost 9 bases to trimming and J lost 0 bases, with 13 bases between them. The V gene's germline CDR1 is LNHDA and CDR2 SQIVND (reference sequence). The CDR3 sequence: CASAVEASTDTQYF. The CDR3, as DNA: TGTGCCAGCGCCGTGGAGGCTAGCACAGATACGCAGTATTTT.

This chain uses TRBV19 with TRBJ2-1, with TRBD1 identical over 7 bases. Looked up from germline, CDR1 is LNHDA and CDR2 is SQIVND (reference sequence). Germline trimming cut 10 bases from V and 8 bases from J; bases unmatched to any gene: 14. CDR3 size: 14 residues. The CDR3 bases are TGTGCCACGACAGGGCCCCTGACGGGCGATGAGCAGTTCTTC. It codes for CATTGPLTGDEQFF.

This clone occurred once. Here the CDR3 DNA reads TGTGCCAGCAGCTTCCGTGGCACAGATACGCAGTATTTT. It encodes CASSFRGTDTQYF. V gene TRBV7-9 combines with J gene TRBJ2-3, with D unclear. From germline, CDR1 is SEHNR and CDR2 FQNEAQ (reference sequence). The CDR3 spans 13 residues. Trimming removed 3 bases from V and 1 base from J, with 5 bases in between.

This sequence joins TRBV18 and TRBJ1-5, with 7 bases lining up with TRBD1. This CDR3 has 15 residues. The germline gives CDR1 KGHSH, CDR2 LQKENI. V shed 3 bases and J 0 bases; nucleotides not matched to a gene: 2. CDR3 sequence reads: CASSPTGNSNQPQHF. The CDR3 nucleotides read TGTGCCAGCTCACCGACAGGGAATAGCAATCAGCCCCAGCATTTT.

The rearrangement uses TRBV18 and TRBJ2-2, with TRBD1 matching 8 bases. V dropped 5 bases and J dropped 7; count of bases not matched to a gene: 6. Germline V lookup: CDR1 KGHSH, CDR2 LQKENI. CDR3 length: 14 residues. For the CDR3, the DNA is TGTGCCAGCTCATCTCAGGGGGCTATCGGGGAGCTGTTTTTT. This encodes CASSSQGAIGELFF. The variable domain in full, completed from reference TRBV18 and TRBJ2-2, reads NAGVMQNPRHLVRRRGQEARLRCSPMKGHSHVYWYRQLPEEGLKFMVYLQKENIIDESGMPKERFSAEFPKEGPSILRIQQVVRGDSAAYFCASSSQGAIGELFFGEGSRLTVL.

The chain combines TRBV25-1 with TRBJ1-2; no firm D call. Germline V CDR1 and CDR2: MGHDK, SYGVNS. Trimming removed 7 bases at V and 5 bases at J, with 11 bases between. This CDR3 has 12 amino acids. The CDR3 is CASTDRGYGYTF. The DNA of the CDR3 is TGTGCCAGCACTGACCGGGGATATGGCTACACCTTC.

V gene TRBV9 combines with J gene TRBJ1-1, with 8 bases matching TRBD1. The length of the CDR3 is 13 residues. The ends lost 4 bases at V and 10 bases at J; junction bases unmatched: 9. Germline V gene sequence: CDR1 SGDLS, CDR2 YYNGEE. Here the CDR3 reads CASSPGQGNGAFF. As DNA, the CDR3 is TGTGCCAGCAGCCCCGGACAGGGTAACGGAGCTTTCTTT.

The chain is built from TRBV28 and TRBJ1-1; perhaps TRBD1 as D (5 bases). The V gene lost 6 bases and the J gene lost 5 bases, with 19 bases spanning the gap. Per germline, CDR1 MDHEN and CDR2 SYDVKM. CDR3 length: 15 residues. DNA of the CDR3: TGTGCCAGCAGCCCCCAAGGGCGGGGACGGACTGAAGCTTTCTTT. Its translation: CASSPQGRGRTEAFF.

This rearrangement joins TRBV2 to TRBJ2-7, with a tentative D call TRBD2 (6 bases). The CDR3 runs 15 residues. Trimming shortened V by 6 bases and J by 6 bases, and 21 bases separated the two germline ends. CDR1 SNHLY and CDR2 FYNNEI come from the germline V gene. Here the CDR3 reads CASRFEGGVKAEQYF. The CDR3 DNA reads TGTGCCAGCAGATTCGAAGGCGGGGTGAAAGCCGAGCAGTACTTC.

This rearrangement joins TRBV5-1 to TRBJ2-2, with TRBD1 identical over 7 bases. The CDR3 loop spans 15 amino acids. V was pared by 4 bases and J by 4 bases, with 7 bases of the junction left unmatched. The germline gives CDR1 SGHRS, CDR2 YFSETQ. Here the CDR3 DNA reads TGCGCCAGCAGCAGAACAGGGGACGGCACCGGGGAGCTGTTTTTT. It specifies CASSRTGDGTGELFF. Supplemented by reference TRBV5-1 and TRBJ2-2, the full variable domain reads KAGVTQTPRYLIKTRGQQVTLSCSPISGHRSVSWYQQTPGQGLQFLFEYFSETQRNKGNFPGRFSGRQFSNSRSEMNVSTLELGDSALYLCASSRTGDGTGELFFGEGSRLTVL.

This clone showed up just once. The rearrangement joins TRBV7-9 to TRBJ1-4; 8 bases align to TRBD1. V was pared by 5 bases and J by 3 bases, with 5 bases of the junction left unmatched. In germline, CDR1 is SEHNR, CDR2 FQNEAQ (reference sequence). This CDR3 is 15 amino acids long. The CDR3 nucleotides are TGTGCCAGCAGCGCCCGGACAGGGTCTAATGAAAAACTGTTTTTT. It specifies CASSARTGSNEKLFF.

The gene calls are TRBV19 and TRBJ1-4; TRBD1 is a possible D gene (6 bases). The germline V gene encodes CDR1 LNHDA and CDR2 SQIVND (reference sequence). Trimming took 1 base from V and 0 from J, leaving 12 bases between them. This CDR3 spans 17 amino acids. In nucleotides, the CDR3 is TGTGCCAGTAGTATAGGGCAGGGGTGGGCAACTAATGAAAAACTGTTTTTT. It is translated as CASSIGQGWATNEKLFF.

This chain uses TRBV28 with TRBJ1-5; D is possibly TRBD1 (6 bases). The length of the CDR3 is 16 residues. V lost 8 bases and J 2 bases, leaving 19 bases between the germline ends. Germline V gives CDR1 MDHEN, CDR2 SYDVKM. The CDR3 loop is CASLPSNRVGNQPQHF. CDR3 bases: TGTGCCAGCCTGCCATCAAACAGGGTCGGCAATCAGCCCCAGCATTTT.

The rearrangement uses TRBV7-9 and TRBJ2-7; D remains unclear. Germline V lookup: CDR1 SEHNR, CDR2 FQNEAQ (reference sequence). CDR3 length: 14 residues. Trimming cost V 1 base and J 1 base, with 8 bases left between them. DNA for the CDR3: TGTGCCAGCAGCTTAGTTGAGGCTTCCTACGAGCAGTACTTC. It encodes CASSLVEASYEQYF.

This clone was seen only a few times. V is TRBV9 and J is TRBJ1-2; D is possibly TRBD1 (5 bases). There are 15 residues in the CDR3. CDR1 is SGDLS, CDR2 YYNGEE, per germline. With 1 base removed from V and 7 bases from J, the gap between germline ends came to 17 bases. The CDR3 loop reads CASSVSGGEVAGYTF. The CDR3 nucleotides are TGTGCCAGCAGCGTATCGGGAGGGGAGGTGGCTGGCTACACCTTC.

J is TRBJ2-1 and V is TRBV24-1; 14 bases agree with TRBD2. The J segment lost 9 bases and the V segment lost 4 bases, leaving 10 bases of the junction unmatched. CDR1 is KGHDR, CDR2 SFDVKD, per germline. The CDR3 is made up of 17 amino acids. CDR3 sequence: CATSDNPTSGRAGEQFF. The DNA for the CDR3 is TGTGCCACCAGTGACAACCCGACTAGCGGGAGGGCCGGTGAGCAGTTCTTC.

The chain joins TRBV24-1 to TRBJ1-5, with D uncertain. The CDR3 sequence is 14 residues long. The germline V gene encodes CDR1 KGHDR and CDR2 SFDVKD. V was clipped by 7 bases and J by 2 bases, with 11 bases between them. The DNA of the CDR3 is TGTGCCACCAGCTGGACCGGGGGCAATCAGCCCCAGCATTTT. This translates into CATSWTGGNQPQHF.

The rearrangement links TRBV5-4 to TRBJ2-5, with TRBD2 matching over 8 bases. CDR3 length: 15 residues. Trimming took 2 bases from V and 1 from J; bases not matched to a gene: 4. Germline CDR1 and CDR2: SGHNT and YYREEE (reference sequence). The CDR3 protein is CASSFGGATQETQYF. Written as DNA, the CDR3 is TGTGCCAGCAGCTTCGGGGGGGCCACCCAAGAGACCCAGTACTTC.

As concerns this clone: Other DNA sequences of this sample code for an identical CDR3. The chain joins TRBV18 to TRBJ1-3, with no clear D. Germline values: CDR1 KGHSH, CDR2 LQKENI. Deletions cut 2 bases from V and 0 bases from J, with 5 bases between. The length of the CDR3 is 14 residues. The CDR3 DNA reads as TGTGCCAGCTCACCAGCCAGCTCTGGAAACACCATATATTTT. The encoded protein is CASSPASSGNTIYF.

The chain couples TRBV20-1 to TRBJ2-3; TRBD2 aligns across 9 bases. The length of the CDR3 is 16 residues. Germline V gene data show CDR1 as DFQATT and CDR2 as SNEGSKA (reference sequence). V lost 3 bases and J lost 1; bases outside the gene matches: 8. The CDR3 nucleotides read TGCAGTGCTAGTCCACGCGGGGGGGGGCGCACAGATACGCAGTATTTT. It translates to CSASPRGGGRTDTQYF.

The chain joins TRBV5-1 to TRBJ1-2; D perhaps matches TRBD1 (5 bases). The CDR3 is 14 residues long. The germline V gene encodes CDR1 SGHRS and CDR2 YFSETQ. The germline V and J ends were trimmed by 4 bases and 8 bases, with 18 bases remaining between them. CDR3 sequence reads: CASSPPPGNGGYTF. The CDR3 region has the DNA TGCGCCAGCAGCCCCCCCCCAGGGAATGGCGGCTACACCTTC.

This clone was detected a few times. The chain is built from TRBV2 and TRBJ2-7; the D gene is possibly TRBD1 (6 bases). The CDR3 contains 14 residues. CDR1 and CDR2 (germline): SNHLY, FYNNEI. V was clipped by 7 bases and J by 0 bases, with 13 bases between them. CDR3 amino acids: CASNDRFGSYEQYF. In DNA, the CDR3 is TGTGCCAGCAACGACAGGTTTGGCTCCTACGAGCAGTACTTC.

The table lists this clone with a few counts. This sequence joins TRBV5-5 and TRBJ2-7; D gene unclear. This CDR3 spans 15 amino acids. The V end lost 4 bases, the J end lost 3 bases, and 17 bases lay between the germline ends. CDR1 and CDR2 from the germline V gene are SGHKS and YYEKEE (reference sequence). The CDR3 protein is CASSSQVILNYEQYF. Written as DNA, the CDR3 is TGTGCCAGCAGCAGTCAGGTTATACTTAACTACGAGCAGTACTTC.

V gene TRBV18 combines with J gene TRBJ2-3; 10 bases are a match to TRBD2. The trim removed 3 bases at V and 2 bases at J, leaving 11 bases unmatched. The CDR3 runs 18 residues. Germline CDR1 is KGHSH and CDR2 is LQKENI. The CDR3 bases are TGTGCCAGCTCACCTCGATCTCTAGCGGGGGACAACACAGATACGCAGTATTTT. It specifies CASSPRSLAGDNTDTQYF.

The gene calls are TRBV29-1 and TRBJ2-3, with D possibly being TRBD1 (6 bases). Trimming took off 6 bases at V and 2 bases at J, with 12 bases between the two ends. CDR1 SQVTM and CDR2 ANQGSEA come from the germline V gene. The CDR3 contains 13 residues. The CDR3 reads CSVPGQSTDTQYF. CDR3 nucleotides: TGCAGCGTCCCGGGACAATCCACAGATACGCAGTATTTT.

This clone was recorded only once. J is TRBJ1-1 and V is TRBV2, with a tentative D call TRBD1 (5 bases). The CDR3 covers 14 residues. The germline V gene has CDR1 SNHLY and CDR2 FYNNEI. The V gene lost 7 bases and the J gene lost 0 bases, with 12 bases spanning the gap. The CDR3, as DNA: TGTGCCAGCAATAGGGGCATCATGAACACTGAAGCTTTCTTT. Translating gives CASNRGIMNTEAFF.

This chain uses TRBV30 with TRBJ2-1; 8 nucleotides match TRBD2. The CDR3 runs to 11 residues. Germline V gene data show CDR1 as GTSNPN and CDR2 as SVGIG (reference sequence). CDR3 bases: TGTGTTTCCGGGAGGGCTGGGGAGCAGTTCTTC. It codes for CVSGRAGEQFF.